This T cell receptor (beta chain) was identified in a study of cytomegalovirus exposure and HLA in healthy donors. The study's findings and limits: Diagnosis of cytomegalovirus status made by the classifier reportedly showed high specificity and sensitivity.

On this clone: Its specificity is unknown.

The V gene end was trimmed by 3 bases and the J gene end by 7 bases; junction bases not matched to a gene: 4. Germline loops: CDR1 SEHNR, CDR2 FQNEAQ (reference sequence). The CDR3 has 14 residues. The validation cohort, a group of over a hundred subjects, included the donors and was separate from the approximately 650-subject first cohort. Clones were read by immunoSEQ multiplex PCR, and TCRdb kept only the in-frame ones, dropping some. The sample has roughly 120,000 clones; over 75% are singletons. Sequencing used PBMCs. The J gene is TRBJ1-2, the V gene TRBV7-9, with 11 bases matching TRBD1. This receptor was identified in a woman in her late teens or twenties in good health and CMV-seropositive. The CDR3 protein is CASSFRTGGSGYTF. CDR3 nucleotide sequence: TGTGCCAGCAGCTTCCGGACAGGGGGCTCTGGCTACACCTTC.